These 2 T cell receptor beta chains were sequenced from one sample in a study of CD8+CD57+ T cells in acquired aplastic anemia. Genomic DNA acted as the template from which TCR beta VDJ combination and CDR3 sequence profiling were carried out. MiXCR was run by TCRdb on the reads, yielding one entry per CDR3 protein. The sample has about 160,000 distinct CDR3 sequences; just under 45% are singletons. Sequenced sample: sorted CD4+, CD8+, or CD8+CD57+ T cells (not recorded which) from PBMCs. The receptors originated from a human donor in good health.

The genes are TRBV18 and TRBJ1-2, with a possible D match to TRBD1 (6 bases). Trimming pared 3 bases from V and 2 bases from J, leaving 13 bases between. The CDR3 runs to 15 residues. Germline-derived CDR1 and CDR2 are KGHSH and LQKENI. CDR3 sequence reads: CASSPPGQQNYGYTF. The CDR3 nucleotides are TGTGCCAGCTCACCCCCGGGACAACAAAACTATGGCTACACCTTC.

This clonotype was counted ten times or more. The chain employs TRBV5-1 and TRBJ1-2, with D perhaps TRBD1 (6 bases). This CDR3 is 15 amino acids long. Germline V gene sequence: CDR1 SGHRS, CDR2 YFSETQ. Deletions cut 6 bases from V and 8 bases from J, with 23 bases between. This CDR3 is CASNAGVHRVEGYTF. The CDR3 bases are TGCGCCAGCAATGCAGGGGTCCACCGGGTAGAGGGCTACACCTTC.